The 26 T cell receptor beta chains presented below share a single source sample, sequenced in a study of blood T cell repertoires in COVID-19. Using immunoSEQ multiplex PCR, the repertoire was profiled, and TCRdb retains in-frame clones only, with some absent. The sample holds 150,000 to 200,000 clones; 75% to 80% are singletons and the top ten take roughly 28%. Material: peripheral blood. The source of these receptors is an older woman with acute or convalescent COVID-19.

This clone was found many times. The chain couples TRBV15 to TRBJ2-1; D possibly corresponds to TRBD2 (5 bases). CDR3 length: 18 residues. The V end lost 0 bases, the J end lost 3 bases, and 18 bases lay between the germline ends. CDR1 and CDR2 from the germline V gene are LNHNV and YYDKDF (reference sequence). The CDR3 sequence is CATSRDQVSRRDYNEQFF. The CDR3 coding sequence is TGTGCCACCAGCAGAGATCAGGTCAGCCGCCGGGACTACAATGAGCAGTTCTTC.

V usage is TRBV19 and J usage is TRBJ1-1; D not resolved. Between the trimmed V and J ends, which lost 3 bases and 8 bases, there was a span of 7 bases. This CDR3 has 11 amino acids. Germline V gene lookup returns CDR1 LNHDA and CDR2 SQIVND (reference sequence). DNA for the CDR3: TGTGCCAGTAGTATTTGGCCAGAAGCTTTCTTT. Amino acid sequence: CASSIWPEAFF.

This clone was observed a single time. The rearrangement links TRBV7-2 to TRBJ2-2, with a weak D call TRBD1 (5 bases). V dropped 5 bases and J dropped 5 bases, with 12 bases sitting between them. Looked up from germline, CDR1 is SGHTA and CDR2 is FQGNSA. The CDR3 is 14 residues long. CDR3: CASSPQGDTGELFF. The CDR3 DNA is TGTGCCAGCAGCCCCCAGGGTGATACCGGGGAGCTGTTTTTT.

The chain combines TRBV3-1 (or the pseudogene TRBV3-2) with TRBJ2-1; TRBD1 matches at 8 bases. V gave up 2 bases and J gave up 7 bases; unmatched junction bases: 10. The CDR3 contains 16 residues. Germline-derived CDR1 and CDR2 are LGHDT and YNNKEL (reference sequence). DNA of the CDR3: TGTGCCAGCAGCCAACCCGGACAGGGCAATGGTAATGAGCAGTTCTTC. It codes for CASSQPGQGNGNEQFF.

The chain joins TRBV24-1 to TRBJ2-7, with D perhaps matching TRBD1 (5 bases). This CDR3 is 13 amino acids long. CDR1 is KGHDR and CDR2 is SFDVKD in the germline V gene. The V and J ends lost 3 bases and 5 bases respectively, with 10 bases between them. CDR3 in DNA: TGTGCCACCAGTGATCCCCCCAGGGACGAGCAGTACTTC. It codes for CATSDPPRDEQYF.

The J gene is TRBJ2-6, the V gene TRBV14, with 7 bases fitting TRBD1. The V and J ends lost 4 bases and 0 bases, in that order; junction bases with no gene match: 12. The CDR3 runs to 19 residues. Germline CDR1 reads SGHDN; CDR2 reads FVKESK. The CDR3 protein is CASSPIYRGIPSGANVLTF. CDR3 in DNA: TGTGCCAGCAGCCCTATATACAGGGGAATCCCCTCTGGGGCCAACGTCCTGACTTTC.

In its sample, this clone was seen once. The genes are TRBV7-2 and TRBJ2-3; 11 bases line up with TRBD2. The CDR3 is made up of 17 amino acids. V gave up 5 bases and J gave up 0 bases; unmatched junction bases: 7. Germline values: CDR1 SGHTA, CDR2 FQGNSA. CDR3 nucleotide sequence: TGTGCCAGCAGCAAAAGGACTAGCGGGCTTAGCACAGATACGCAGTATTTT. It translates to CASSKRTSGLSTDTQYF.

This clone was picked up one time. This rearrangement joins TRBV5-1 to TRBJ1-4, with 8 bases aligning to TRBD1. The V gene's germline CDR1 is SGHRS and CDR2 YFSETQ. The CDR3 runs 17 residues. V was clipped by 2 bases and J by 3 bases; unmatched bases: 9. CDR3 DNA: TGCGCCAGCAGCTTTCAGGGGGCAGCAGTTCCTAATGAAAAACTGTTTTTT. Translation gives CASSFQGAAVPNEKLFF.

The chain recombines TRBV30 with TRBJ2-1, with 10 bases that match TRBD1. Germline trimming cut 5 bases from V and 6 bases from J; bases unmatched to any gene: 4. CDR1 and CDR2 (germline): GTSNPN, SVGIG (reference sequence). The CDR3 contains 13 residues. CDR3 residues: CAWDRGLRNEQFF. The DNA of the CDR3 is TGTGCCTGGGACAGGGGGCTTCGCAATGAGCAGTTCTTC.

The chain couples TRBV5-1 to TRBJ1-2; D uncertain. Trimming left V 0 bases short and J 1 base short, with 7 bases between. This CDR3 spans 14 amino acids. CDR1 is SGHRS, CDR2 YFSETQ, per germline. CDR3 bases: TGCGCCAGCAGCTTGGAGGAGGGTAACTATGGCTACACCTTC. Translating it yields CASSLEEGNYGYTF. Together with reference TRBV5-1 and TRBJ1-2, the CDR3 gives the full variable domain: KAGVTQTPRYLIKTRGQQVTLSCSPISGHRSVSWYQQTPGQGLQFLFEYFSETQRNKGNFPGRFSGRQFSNSRSEMNVSTLELGDSALYLCASSLEEGNYGYTFGSGTRLTVV.

This clone is a singleton in its sample. The chain combines TRBV5-1 with TRBJ2-3; weak D call: TRBD2 (6 bases). V was shortened by 5 bases and J by 1 base, with 11 bases between the two germline ends. The CDR3 loop spans 14 amino acids. The V gene's germline CDR1 is SGHRS and CDR2 YFSETQ. CDR3 DNA sequence: TGCGCCAGCAGTTGGGGAGGAGGCACAGATACGCAGTATTTT. Translation: CASSWGGGTDTQYF.

This clone has only one observation. This chain joins TRBV27 and TRBJ1-1; D is possibly TRBD1 (5 bases). The V end lost 3 bases, the J end lost 0 bases, and 26 bases lay between the germline ends. The CDR3 loop spans 20 amino acids. CDR1 and CDR2 from the germline V gene are MNHEY and SMNVEV (reference sequence). Here the CDR3 reads CASSLKVVGEYQGMNTEAFF. The CDR3 coding sequence is TGTGCCAGCAGTTTGAAGGTCGTTGGCGAATATCAGGGCATGAACACTGAAGCTTTCTTT.

This clone came up once. This CDR3 reads CASSLRAGFLYNEQFF. CDR3 nucleotide sequence: TGTGCCAGCAGCTTACGGGCGGGGTTTCTGTACAATGAGCAGTTCTTC. The genes are TRBV7-9 and TRBJ2-1; perhaps TRBD2 as D (6 bases). Germline V CDR1 and CDR2: SEHNR, FQNEAQ (reference sequence). The length of the CDR3 is 16 residues. Trimming removed 2 bases at V and 4 bases at J, with 15 bases between.

The sample holds a few counts of this clone. This chain joins TRBV5-1 and TRBJ1-6; the match to TRBD1 covers 7 bases. CDR1 and CDR2 (germline): SGHRS, YFSETQ. Trimming removed 0 bases from V and 12 bases from J; junction bases left unmatched: 6. The CDR3 is 14 amino acids. The CDR3 bases are TGCGCCAGCAGCTTGGGACAGGGCACTGGACCCCTCCACTTT. Its protein is CASSLGQGTGPLHF. Full variable domain (missing parts from reference TRBV5-1 and TRBJ1-6): KAGVTQTPRYLIKTRGQQVTLSCSPISGHRSVSWYQQTPGQGLQFLFEYFSETQRNKGNFPGRFSGRQFSNSRSEMNVSTLELGDSALYLCASSLGQGTGPLHFGNGTRLTVT.

The rearrangement links TRBV24-1 to TRBJ1-1; weak D call: TRBD1 (6 bases). Looked up from germline, CDR1 is KGHDR and CDR2 is SFDVKD. V gave up 2 bases and J gave up 6 bases, with 12 bases separating them. There are 14 residues in the CDR3. The chain's CDR3 is CATSDSWGGPEAFF. Written as DNA, the CDR3 is TGTGCCACCAGTGATTCGTGGGGGGGGCCTGAAGCTTTCTTT.

The V and J genes are TRBV10-2 and TRBJ2-1; TRBD2 matches 11 bases. Per germline, CDR1 WSHSY and CDR2 SAAADI. With V trimmed by 8 bases and J by 9 bases, 9 bases remained unmatched. This CDR3 is built from 14 residues. The CDR3 DNA follows: TGCGCCAGCGGAACTAGCGGGAGTGAGGGTGAGCAGTTCTTC. Translated: CASGTSGSEGEQFF.

The chain combines TRBV6-6 with TRBJ1-5; the D is unclear. The CDR3 totals 15 residues. Trimming left V 3 bases short and J 5 bases short, with 14 bases between. Germline V gene lookup returns CDR1 MNHNY and CDR2 SVGAGI (reference sequence). The CDR3 region is CASSYYVQSHQPQHF. The CDR3 nucleotides are TGTGCCAGCAGTTATTACGTACAGAGCCATCAGCCCCAGCATTTT.

This clone was observed a single time. This chain links TRBV13 with TRBJ2-2; TRBD1 matches at 7 bases. V trimming: 8 bases; J trimming: 1 base; junction bases outside the gene matches: 4. Looked up from germline, CDR1 is PRHDT and CDR2 is FYEKMQ (reference sequence). This CDR3 contains 14 residues. The CDR3 loop is CASPRTGNTGELFF. CDR3 nucleotide sequence: TGTGCCAGCCCCCGGACAGGGAACACCGGGGAGCTGTTTTTT.

J is TRBJ2-4 and V is TRBV7-2, with 7 bases fitting TRBD2. V gave up 2 bases and J gave up 4 bases; unmatched junction bases: 11. CDR1 and CDR2 (germline): SGHTA, FQGNSA. This CDR3 contains 17 residues. This CDR3 reads CASSLYSLGGGKNIQYF. In nucleotides, the CDR3 is TGTGCCAGCAGCTTATATAGTTTGGGCGGGGGAAAAAACATTCAGTACTTC.

This clone was picked up one time. The chain joins TRBV6-5 to TRBJ2-7; TRBD2 might be the D (6 bases). Germline values: CDR1 MNHEY, CDR2 SVGAGI. CDR3 length: 14 amino acids. With 5 bases removed from V and 3 bases from J, the gap between germline ends came to 14 bases. The CDR3 DNA follows: TGTGCCAGCAGTCGACTAGGCCCCCTCTACGAGCAGTACTTC. It translates to CASSRLGPLYEQYF.

The gene calls are TRBV27 and TRBJ2-1; D is perhaps TRBD2 (6 bases). The CDR3 runs to 15 residues. Germline V CDR1 and CDR2: MNHEY, SMNVEV (reference sequence). V lost 2 bases, J lost 7 bases, and 15 bases lay in between. The CDR3 coding sequence is TGTGCCAGCAGTTTAGGCCTCGGGAGAGGAAATGAGCAGTTCTTC. Translated: CASSLGLGRGNEQFF.

The chain has TRBV6-5 and TRBJ1-6, with TRBD1 identical over 8 bases. CDR3 length equals 15 residues. Germline CDR1 reads MNHEY; CDR2 reads SVGAGI. V was pared by 6 bases and J by 7 bases, with 8 bases of the junction left unmatched. This chain's CDR3 is CASSPTGAENSPLHF. CDR3 in DNA: TGTGCCAGCAGCCCGACAGGGGCGGAGAATTCACCCCTCCACTTT.

The chain carries TRBV5-4 and TRBJ1-2, with 7 bases identical to TRBD1. The CDR3 sequence is 16 residues long. The V and J ends lost 1 base and 4 bases, in that order; junction bases with no gene match: 10. Germline assignment: CDR1 SGHNT and CDR2 YYREEE (reference sequence). The CDR3 reads CASSLWGRGTIYGYTF. Here the CDR3 DNA reads TGTGCCAGCAGCTTGTGGGGCAGGGGGACCATCTATGGCTACACCTTC.

J is TRBJ2-7 and V is TRBV12-3 or TRBV12-4; the D is unclear. The CDR3 has 13 residues. Trimming cost V 2 bases and J 3 bases, with 8 bases left between them. CDR3 amino acids: CASSLSVSYEQYF. The CDR3 DNA reads TGTGCCAGCAGTTTAAGTGTCAGCTACGAGCAGTACTTC.

This chain joins TRBV12-3 or TRBV12-4 and TRBJ2-5, with D tentatively TRBD2 (5 bases). Deletions cut 3 bases from V and 5 bases from J, with 10 bases between. The CDR3 is 13 residues long. The CDR3 sequence: CASSFPDSETQYF. In DNA, the CDR3 is TGTGCCAGCAGTTTTCCGGACTCGGAGACCCAGTACTTC.

The chain combines TRBV4-2 with TRBJ2-2, with D perhaps TRBD2 (6 bases). Germline V gene data show CDR1 as LGHNA and CDR2 as YNFKEQ. The length of the CDR3 is 16 residues. Trimming stripped 0 bases from V and 7 bases from J, with 15 bases between. CDR3 amino acids: CASSQDGAGYIGELFF. The CDR3 DNA is TGTGCCAGCAGCCAAGACGGCGCGGGATATATCGGGGAGCTGTTTTTT.